This T cell receptor beta chain was found in a study of T-cell reconstitution after alpha-beta-depleted transplantation in children. Points from the study as a whole: By one year post-transplant, T-cell counts and diversity largely arose from T cells that were newly produced. By about two months after transplant, alpha-beta T cells reportedly arose from several hundred graft clones that had expanded.

The V gene's germline CDR1 is SGHVS and CDR2 FNYEAQ. Trimming removed 1 base from V and 7 bases from J, with 7 bases in between. The CDR3 consists of 13 residues. This clonotype was counted a few times. The antigen is undetermined. Library preparation (for TCRbeta) was performed with unique molecular identifiers. Via MiXCR, TCRdb re-called the PCR reads, giving one row per CDR3 protein. Of about 200,000 distinct CDR3 sequences listed, approximately 17% are singletons. The J gene is TRBJ2-2, the V gene TRBV7-6; D is ambiguous. The specimen was PBMCs, mostly from graft donor cells, collected 360 days after TCRalphabeta/CD19-depleted stem cell transplant. This clonotype originated in a male patient aged 2 to 10 who had a stem cell transplant for acute lymphoblastic leukemia, so the T cells may come from the graft donor. The CDR3 nucleotides read TGTGCCAGCAGCTTAGTGATTGGCGGGGAGCTGTTTTTT. Translated: CASSLVIGGELFF.